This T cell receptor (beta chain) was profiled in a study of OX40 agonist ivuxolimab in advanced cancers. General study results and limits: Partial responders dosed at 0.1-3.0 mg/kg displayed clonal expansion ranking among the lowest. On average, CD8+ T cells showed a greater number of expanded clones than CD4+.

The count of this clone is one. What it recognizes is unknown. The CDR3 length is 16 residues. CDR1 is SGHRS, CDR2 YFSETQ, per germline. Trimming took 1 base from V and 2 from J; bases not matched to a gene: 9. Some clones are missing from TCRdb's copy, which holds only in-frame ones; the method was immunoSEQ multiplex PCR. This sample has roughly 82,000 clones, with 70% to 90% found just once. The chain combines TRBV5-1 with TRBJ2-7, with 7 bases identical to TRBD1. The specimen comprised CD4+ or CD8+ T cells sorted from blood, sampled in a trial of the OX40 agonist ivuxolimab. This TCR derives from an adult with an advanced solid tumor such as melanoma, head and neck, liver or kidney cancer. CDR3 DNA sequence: TGCGCCAGCAGCTTGCCGCGACAGGGACCCACCTACGAGCAGTACTTC. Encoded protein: CASSLPRQGPTYEQYF.